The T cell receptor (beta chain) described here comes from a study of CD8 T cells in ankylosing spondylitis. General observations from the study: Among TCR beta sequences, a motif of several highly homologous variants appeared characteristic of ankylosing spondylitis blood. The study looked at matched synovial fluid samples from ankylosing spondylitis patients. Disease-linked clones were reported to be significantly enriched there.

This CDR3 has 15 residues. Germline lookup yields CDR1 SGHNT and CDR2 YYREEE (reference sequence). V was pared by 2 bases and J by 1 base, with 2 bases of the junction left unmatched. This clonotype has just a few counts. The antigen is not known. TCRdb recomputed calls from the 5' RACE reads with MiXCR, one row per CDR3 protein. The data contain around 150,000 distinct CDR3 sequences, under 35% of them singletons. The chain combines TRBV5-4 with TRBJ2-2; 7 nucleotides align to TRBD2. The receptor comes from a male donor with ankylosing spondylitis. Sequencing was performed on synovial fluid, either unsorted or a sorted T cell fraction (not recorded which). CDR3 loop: CASSFSGRNTGELFF. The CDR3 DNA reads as TGTGCCAGCAGCTTTAGCGGGCGGAACACCGGGGAGCTGTTTTTT.